This T cell receptor (beta chain) was obtained from a study of cytomegalovirus exposure and HLA in healthy donors. Study-level findings and limits: Among TCR sequences, most were rare, though some public TCRs appeared in many donors. Later analysis identified a missense DCLRE1C variant that was linked to TCR beta V- and J-gene trimming. A further, later analysis showed that HLA-associated TCR beta chains (compared with equally common others) were more clonally expanded.

A note on this clone: What it recognizes is unknown.

Losses at the gene ends were 1 base for V and 0 bases for J; bases not matched to a gene: 6. Germline values: CDR1 MNHNY, CDR2 SVGAGI (reference sequence). The CDR3 has 16 amino acids. With 60 Vbeta and 13 Jbeta primers, the PCR was carried out. Here immunoSEQ multiplex PCR was the method, and the copy in TCRdb shows in-frame clones only, minus some. The sample has around 150,000 clones, about 80% seen once; the top ten hold 4.1%. This sequence originates from a man in his forties in good health and CMV-seropositive. Sequencing was carried out using PBMCs. This chain joins TRBV6-6 and TRBJ2-7; 7 bases map to TRBD1. The CDR3 sequence: CASSYLGQPSSYEQYF. Here the CDR3 DNA reads TGTGCCAGCAGTTACTTGGGACAGCCGAGCTCCTACGAGCAGTACTTC.